This is a list of T cell receptor beta chains from one sample in a study of post-analysis software for immune sequencing data. TCRdb reprocessed the PCR reads via MiXCR and lists one record per CDR3 protein. The table shows approximately 260,000 distinct CDR3 sequences, with approximately 34% occurring only once. Sequencing input: blood. The receptor source for this set is a girl aged 5-17 years with multiple sclerosis. The conserved cysteine and the conserved F or W are not part of the CDR3 here. The order of the fields is V gene, J gene, CDR3 protein.

>TRBV19|TRBJ1-2
ASSTDRSGGYT
>TRBV5-1|TRBJ1-5
ASSLDLGRPQH
>TRBV28|TRBJ2-7
ASGWGTYEQY
>TRBV7-9|TRBJ1-1
ASTTIRGRAF
>TRBV7-2|TRBJ1-6
ASSLDGPYLH
>TRBV5-1|TRBJ1-4
ASKPGLYEKRF
>TRBV2|TRBJ1-4
AGSEVRNEKLF
>TRBV7-2|TRBJ2-7
ASSLGSGGLNEQY
>TRBV19|TRBJ1-1
ASSTPQGYTEAF
>TRBV12-5|TRBJ2-7
ASGLNTAAGKANEQY
>TRBV27|TRBJ1-2
ASSLSDSYYGYT
>TRBV4-1|TRBJ2-1
ASSLIQFTSRTGDEQF
>TRBV11-2|TRBJ2-7
ASSLSAGGPYEQY
>TRBV7-9|TRBJ2-3
ASSLDSVATDTQY
>TRBV12-3/TRBV12-4|TRBJ2-5
ASSLGLAGGAETQY
>TRBV5-1|TRBJ2-7
ASSLVSYEQY
>TRBV28|TRBJ1-1
ASSPQVLLNTEAF
>TRBV20-1|TRBJ1-1
SARSRGASLGAF
>TRBV2|TRBJ1-5
ASTEGQHQH
>TRBV27|TRBJ1-2
ASSAYRGSVKGYT
>TRBV28|TRBJ2-2
ASFIGPGGTGELF
>TRBV5-1|TRBJ2-5
ASSLSGGAKTQY
>TRBV28|TRBJ1-2
ASSSVPGQVPRSTLTSYGYT
>TRBV7-8|TRBJ2-3
ASSLGRGRTDTQY
>TRBV4-2|TRBJ1-1
ASSHDPSPGINEAF
>TRBV20-1|TRBJ2-3
SASRPGDTQY
>TRBV5-1|TRBJ2-1
ASSDGTSGYDEQF
>TRBV3-1|TRBJ2-1
ASSQDFRSTYNEQF
>TRBV4-1|TRBJ2-7
ASSRDGAGSSYEQY
>TRBV6-5|TRBJ1-6
ASSHPAGPENSPLH